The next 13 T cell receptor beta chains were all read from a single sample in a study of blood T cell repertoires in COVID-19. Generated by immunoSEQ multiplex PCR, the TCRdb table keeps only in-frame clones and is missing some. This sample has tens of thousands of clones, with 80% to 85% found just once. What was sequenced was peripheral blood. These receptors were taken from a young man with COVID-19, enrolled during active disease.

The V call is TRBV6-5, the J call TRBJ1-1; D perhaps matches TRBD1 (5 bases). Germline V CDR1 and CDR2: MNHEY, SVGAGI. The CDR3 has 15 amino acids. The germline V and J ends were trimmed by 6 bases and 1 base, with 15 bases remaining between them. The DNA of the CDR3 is TGTGCCAGCAGCCTCGAAAATACAGGGAACACTGAAGCTTTCTTT. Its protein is CASSLENTGNTEAFF.

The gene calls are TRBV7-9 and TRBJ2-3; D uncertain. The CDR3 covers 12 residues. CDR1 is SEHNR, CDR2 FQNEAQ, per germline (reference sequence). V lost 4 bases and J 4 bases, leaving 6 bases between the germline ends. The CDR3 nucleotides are TGTGCCAGCAGCTCAGGCCCAGATACGCAGTATTTT. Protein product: CASSSGPDTQYF.

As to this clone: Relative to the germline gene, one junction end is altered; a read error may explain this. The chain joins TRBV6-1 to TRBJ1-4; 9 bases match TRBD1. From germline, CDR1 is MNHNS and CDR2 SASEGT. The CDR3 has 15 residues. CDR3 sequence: CASSEDRGTHEKLFF. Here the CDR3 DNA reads TGTGCCAGCAGTGAGGACAGGGGAACTCATGAAAAACTGTTTTTT.

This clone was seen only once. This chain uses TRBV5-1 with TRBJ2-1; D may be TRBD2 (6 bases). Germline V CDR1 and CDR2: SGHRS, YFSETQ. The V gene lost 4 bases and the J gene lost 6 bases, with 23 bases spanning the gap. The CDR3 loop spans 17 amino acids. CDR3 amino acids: CASSHTLPVRDPNEQFF. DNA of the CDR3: TGCGCCAGCAGCCACACGCTACCGGTGCGGGATCCCAATGAGCAGTTCTTC.

The CDR3 spells CASSLGTVYEQYF. In DNA, the CDR3 is TGTGCCAGCAGCCTGGGGACAGTCTACGAGCAGTACTTC. J is TRBJ2-7 and V is TRBV11-3; 7 bases line up with TRBD1. CDR3 length: 13 amino acids. The V segment lost 5 bases and the J segment 3 bases; nucleotides outside the gene matches: 4. Germline V gives CDR1 SGHNT, CDR2 YENEEA.

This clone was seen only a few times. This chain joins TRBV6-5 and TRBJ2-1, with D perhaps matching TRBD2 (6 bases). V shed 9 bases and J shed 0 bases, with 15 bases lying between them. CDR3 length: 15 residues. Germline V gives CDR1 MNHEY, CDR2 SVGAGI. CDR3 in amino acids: CASKRAVGSYNEQFF. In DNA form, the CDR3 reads TGTGCCAGTAAGCGGGCCGTGGGCTCCTACAATGAGCAGTTCTTC.

Written as DNA, the CDR3 is TGTGCCAGCAGCCCGTCCACTACACCAGATACGCAGTATTTT. Translation: CASSPSTTPDTQYF. The chain couples TRBV7-2 to TRBJ2-3; D gene uncertain. Per germline, CDR1 SGHTA and CDR2 FQGNSA. Trimming took 5 bases from V and 4 from J, leaving 13 bases between them. The CDR3 covers 14 residues.

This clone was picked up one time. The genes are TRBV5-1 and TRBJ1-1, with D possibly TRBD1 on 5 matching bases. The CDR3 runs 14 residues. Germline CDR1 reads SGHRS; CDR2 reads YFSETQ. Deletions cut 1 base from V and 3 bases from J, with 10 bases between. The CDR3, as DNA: TGCGCCAGCAGCTTGACAGGTCCCCACACTGAAGCTTTCTTT. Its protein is CASSLTGPHTEAFF.

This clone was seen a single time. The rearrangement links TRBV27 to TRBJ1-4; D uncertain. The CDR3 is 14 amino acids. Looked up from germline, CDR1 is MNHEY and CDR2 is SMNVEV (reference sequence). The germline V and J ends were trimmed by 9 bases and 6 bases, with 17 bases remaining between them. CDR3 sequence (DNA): TGTGCCAGTAAACTGGGAGGGATTGATGAAAAACTGTTTTTT. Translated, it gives CASKLGGIDEKLFF.

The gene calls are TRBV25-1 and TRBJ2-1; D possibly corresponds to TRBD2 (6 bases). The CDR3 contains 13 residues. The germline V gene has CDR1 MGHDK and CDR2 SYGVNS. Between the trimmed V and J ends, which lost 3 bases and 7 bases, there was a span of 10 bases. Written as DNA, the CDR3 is TGTGCCAGCAGTGAGGGACGGGGGAATGAGCAGTTCTTC. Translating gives CASSEGRGNEQFF.

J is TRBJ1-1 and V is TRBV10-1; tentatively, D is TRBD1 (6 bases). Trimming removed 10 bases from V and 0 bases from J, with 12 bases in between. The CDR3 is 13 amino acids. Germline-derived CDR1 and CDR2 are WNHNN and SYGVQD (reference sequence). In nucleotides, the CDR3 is TGCGCCACCCGGGACACCCTGAACACTGAAGCTTTCTTT. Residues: CATRDTLNTEAFF.

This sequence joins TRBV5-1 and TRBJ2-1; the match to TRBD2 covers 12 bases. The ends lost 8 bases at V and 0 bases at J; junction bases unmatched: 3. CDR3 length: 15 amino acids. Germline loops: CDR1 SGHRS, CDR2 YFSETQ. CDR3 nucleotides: TGCGCCAGTGGACTAGCGGGGAGCTCCTACAATGAGCAGTTCTTC. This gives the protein CASGLAGSSYNEQFF.

The CDR3: CATSAPGVREQYF. In DNA form, the CDR3 reads TGTGCCACCAGTGCCCCCGGGGTGCGCGAGCAGTACTTC. This chain connects TRBV24-1 to TRBJ2-7; D perhaps matches TRBD2 (5 bases). Germline V gene data show CDR1 as KGHDR and CDR2 as SFDVKD. Trimming took off 5 bases at V and 6 bases at J, with 13 bases between the two ends. The CDR3 is made up of 13 amino acids.